These T cell receptor beta chains were read from a single sample in a study of shared clonotypes between healthy human individuals. Measured with immunoSEQ multiplex PCR; TCRdb has only the in-frame clones, and not every one. The sample has roughly 2.1 million clones, 90% to 95% seen once. Sequencing used naive CD8+ T cells from PBMCs. All receptors come from a man between 18 and 29 years old in good health. Some clones in this sample may be carry-over from other donors' samples. The CDR3 runs from the conserved cysteine through the conserved F or W. D genes are given only for firm matches. The size entry is marked missing in some rows and otherwise reads once, few, many or a size class.

CDR3aa: CASRNTRGGKWDEQFF
CDR3nt: TGTGCCAGCAGAAATACTAGGGGCGGGAAGTGGGATGAGCAGTTCTTC
abundance: NA
d_gene: NA
j_gene: TRBJ2-1
v_gene: TRBV7-9

CDR3aa: CASSPLRAMNTEAFF
CDR3nt: TGTGCCAGCAGTCCCCTGAGGGCAATGAACACTGAAGCTTTCTTT
abundance: NA
d_gene: NA
j_gene: TRBJ1-1
v_gene: TRBV27

CDR3aa: CSVAWSLSEQYF
CDR3nt: TGCAGCGTTGCCTGGTCACTTAGCGAGCAGTACTTC
abundance: NA
d_gene: NA
j_gene: TRBJ2-7
v_gene: TRBV29-1

CDR3aa: CASSVVRAGGEAFF
CDR3nt: TGTGCCAGCAGCGTAGTACGGGCAGGTGGTGAAGCTTTCTTT
abundance: NA
d_gene: NA
j_gene: TRBJ1-1
v_gene: TRBV9

CDR3aa: CASSLAQGTYNEQFF
CDR3nt: TGTGCCAGCAGCTTAGCCCAGGGCACCTACAATGAGCAGTTCTTC
abundance: once
d_gene: NA
j_gene: TRBJ2-1
v_gene: TRBV7-9

CDR3aa: CASSSQGQEQYF
CDR3nt: TGCGCCAGCAGCTCTCAGGGGCAGGAGCAGTACTTC
abundance: NA
d_gene: NA
j_gene: TRBJ2-5
v_gene: TRBV5-1

CDR3aa: CASSGGLAGEYEQFF
CDR3nt: TGTGCCAGCAGCGGGGGACTAGCGGGAGAATATGAGCAGTTCTTC
abundance: NA
d_gene: TRBD2
j_gene: TRBJ2-1
v_gene: TRBV9

CDR3aa: CASSLSGAVNYGYTF
CDR3nt: TGTGCCAGCAGCCTTTCGGGGGCAGTTAACTATGGCTACACCTTC
abundance: NA
d_gene: NA
j_gene: TRBJ1-2
v_gene: TRBV7-9

CDR3aa: CASSPRRGTDTEAFF
CDR3nt: TGCGCCAGCAGCCCCCGACGAGGGACAGACACTGAAGCTTTCTTT
abundance: once
d_gene: TRBD1
j_gene: TRBJ1-1
v_gene: TRBV4-1

CDR3aa: CASSPRWWDEQYF
CDR3nt: TGTGCCAGCAGCCCCCGGTGGTGGGACGAGCAGTACTTC
abundance: NA
d_gene: NA
j_gene: TRBJ2-7
v_gene: TRBV27

CDR3aa: CASSIGLADALSGTGELFF
CDR3nt: TGTGCCAGTAGTATTGGACTAGCGGACGCACTTAGTGGCACCGGGGAGCTGTTTTTT
abundance: NA
d_gene: TRBD2
j_gene: TRBJ2-2
v_gene: TRBV19

CDR3aa: CASRTWDAEQFF
CDR3nt: TGTGCCAGCAGGACGTGGGACGCGGAGCAGTTCTTC
abundance: NA
d_gene: NA
j_gene: TRBJ2-1
v_gene: TRBV2

CDR3aa: CASSWGLGTGANTEAFF
CDR3nt: TGCGCCAGCAGCTGGGGTCTAGGGACAGGGGCGAACACTGAAGCTTTCTTT
abundance: NA
d_gene: TRBD1
j_gene: TRBJ1-1
v_gene: TRBV5-1

CDR3aa: CAISTDSPPGDEQFF
CDR3nt: TGTGCCATCAGTACCGACTCACCCCCGGGTGATGAGCAGTTCTTC
abundance: NA
d_gene: NA
j_gene: TRBJ2-1
v_gene: TRBV10-3

CDR3aa: CASSQDQTSAYNEQFF
CDR3nt: TGCGCCAGCAGCCAAGATCAGACTAGCGCGTACAATGAGCAGTTCTTC
abundance: NA
d_gene: TRBD2
j_gene: TRBJ2-1
v_gene: TRBV4-1

CDR3aa: CASPTISGNTIYF
CDR3nt: TGTGCCAGCCCCACCATCTCTGGAAACACCATATATTTT
abundance: NA
d_gene: NA
j_gene: TRBJ1-3
v_gene: TRBV7-9

CDR3aa: CASTLHSRASYEQYF
CDR3nt: TGTGCCAGCACCCTACACTCCCGCGCCTCCTACGAGCAGTACTTC
abundance: NA
d_gene: NA
j_gene: TRBJ2-7
v_gene: TRBV28

CDR3aa: CASAWESSYNEQFF
CDR3nt: TGTGCCAGCGCTTGGGAGAGCTCCTACAATGAGCAGTTCTTC
abundance: once
d_gene: NA
j_gene: TRBJ2-1
v_gene: TRBV27

CDR3aa: CASSVGDGMGYEQYF
CDR3nt: TGTGCCAGCAGCGTAGGTGACGGGATGGGCTACGAGCAGTACTTC
abundance: NA
d_gene: NA
j_gene: TRBJ2-7
v_gene: TRBV9

CDR3aa: CASSYGGNEQYF
CDR3nt: TGTGCCAGCAGTTACGGGGGGAACGAGCAGTACTTC
abundance: NA
d_gene: TRBD2
j_gene: TRBJ2-7
v_gene: TRBV28

CDR3aa: CASSEAPVGYTF
CDR3nt: TGTGCCAGCAGTGAAGCACCGGTGGGGTACACCTTC
abundance: NA
d_gene: NA
j_gene: TRBJ1-2
v_gene: TRBV2

CDR3aa: CASSPAGEGKGQYF
CDR3nt: TGTGCCAGCAGCCCAGCGGGGGAGGGGAAGGGCCAGTACTTC
abundance: NA
d_gene: TRBD2
j_gene: TRBJ2-5
v_gene: TRBV7-8

CDR3aa: CASSHQGTVYEQYF
CDR3nt: TGCGCCAGCAGCCACCAAGGGACAGTCTACGAGCAGTACTTC
abundance: NA
d_gene: TRBD1
j_gene: TRBJ2-7
v_gene: TRBV4-1

CDR3aa: CASSPGTGSADTQYF
CDR3nt: TGTGCCAGCAGTCCCGGGACAGGGAGTGCAGATACGCAGTATTTT
abundance: NA
d_gene: TRBD1
j_gene: TRBJ2-3
v_gene: TRBV28

CDR3aa: CASSLFGMSSGNTIYF
CDR3nt: TGTGCCAGCAGTTTATTTGGTATGAGCTCTGGAAACACCATATATTTT
abundance: NA
d_gene: NA
j_gene: TRBJ1-3
v_gene: TRBV28

CDR3aa: CSVLDRNYGYTF
CDR3nt: TGCAGCGTCCTCGACAGAAACTATGGCTACACCTTC
abundance: NA
d_gene: NA
j_gene: TRBJ1-2
v_gene: TRBV29-1

CDR3aa: CASSPRDRDNEQYF
CDR3nt: TGTGCCAGCAGCCCGCGGGACAGAGACAACGAGCAGTACTTC
abundance: NA
d_gene: NA
j_gene: TRBJ2-7
v_gene: TRBV7-9

CDR3aa: CASSQVADRISYEQYF
CDR3nt: TGTGCCAGCAGCCAAGTCGCGGACAGAATCTCCTACGAGCAGTACTTC
abundance: once
d_gene: NA
j_gene: TRBJ2-7
v_gene: TRBV14

CDR3aa: CASSLYVSGTEAFF
CDR3nt: TGTGCCAGCAGTTTATATGTATCAGGAACTGAAGCTTTCTTT
abundance: NA
d_gene: NA
j_gene: TRBJ1-1
v_gene: TRBV28

CDR3aa: CASSVSTASSYNEQFF
CDR3nt: TGTGCCAGTAGTGTCAGTACAGCGAGCTCCTACAATGAGCAGTTCTTC
abundance: NA
d_gene: NA
j_gene: TRBJ2-1
v_gene: TRBV19

CDR3aa: CASSPGEYYEQYF
CDR3nt: TGTGCCAGCAGCCCAGGGGAATACTACGAGCAGTACTTC
abundance: NA
d_gene: NA
j_gene: TRBJ2-7
v_gene: TRBV7-2

CDR3aa: CASSFARTYLGNIQYF
CDR3nt: TGTGCCAGCAGTTTCGCCAGGACCTATCTGGGAAACATTCAGTACTTC
abundance: NA
d_gene: NA
j_gene: TRBJ2-4
v_gene: TRBV28

CDR3aa: CASSLDGTGATDTQYF
CDR3nt: TGCGCCAGCAGCTTGGACGGGACAGGGGCCACAGATACGCAGTATTTT
abundance: NA
d_gene: TRBD1
j_gene: TRBJ2-3
v_gene: TRBV5-1

CDR3aa: CASSFGLAGANEQFF
CDR3nt: TGTGCCAGCAGTTTCGGGCTAGCGGGAGCCAATGAGCAGTTCTTC
abundance: NA
d_gene: TRBD2
j_gene: TRBJ2-1
v_gene: TRBV27

CDR3aa: CASSFPEAYEQYF
CDR3nt: TGTGCCAGCAGCTTCCCGGAAGCCTACGAGCAGTACTTC
abundance: NA
d_gene: NA
j_gene: TRBJ2-7
v_gene: TRBV7-8

CDR3aa: CASSRGQGEAYEQYF
CDR3nt: TGCGCCAGCAGCAGAGGACAGGGAGAAGCCTACGAGCAGTACTTC
abundance: NA
d_gene: TRBD1
j_gene: TRBJ2-7
v_gene: TRBV5-1

CDR3aa: CASSLELAGNPNNEQFF
CDR3nt: TGTGCCAGCAGCTTGGAGCTAGCGGGGAACCCAAACAATGAGCAGTTCTTC
abundance: NA
d_gene: TRBD2
j_gene: TRBJ2-1
v_gene: TRBV5-6

CDR3aa: CASSEIAGVYNEQFF
CDR3nt: TGTGCCAGCAGTGAGATAGCGGGAGTTTACAATGAGCAGTTCTTC
abundance: NA
d_gene: TRBD2
j_gene: TRBJ2-1
v_gene: TRBV25-1

CDR3aa: CSVFGPSYEQYF
CDR3nt: TGCAGCGTTTTTGGACCGTCCTACGAGCAGTACTTC
abundance: NA
d_gene: NA
j_gene: TRBJ2-7
v_gene: TRBV29-1

CDR3aa: CAWSALKGIWAIYGYTF
CDR3nt: TGTGCCTGGAGCGCCTTAAAGGGGATTTGGGCGATCTATGGCTACACCTTC
abundance: NA
d_gene: NA
j_gene: TRBJ1-2
v_gene: TRBV30

CDR3aa: CASSSDGNTIYF
CDR3nt: TGTGCCAGCAGCTCCGATGGAAACACCATATATTTT
abundance: NA
d_gene: NA
j_gene: TRBJ1-3
v_gene: TRBV11-2

CDR3aa: CASRFHWAGSEQYF
CDR3nt: TGTGCCAGCAGATTCCACTGGGCAGGTTCTGAGCAGTACTTC
abundance: NA
d_gene: NA
j_gene: TRBJ2-7
v_gene: TRBV21-1

CDR3aa: CASTLRTGNTGELFF
CDR3nt: TGTGCCAGCACCCTGAGGACAGGGAACACCGGGGAGCTGTTTTTT
abundance: NA
d_gene: TRBD1
j_gene: TRBJ2-2
v_gene: TRBV27

CDR3aa: CASSHGETSNQPQHF
CDR3nt: TGCGCCAGCAGCCATGGGGAAACTAGCAATCAGCCCCAGCATTTT
abundance: NA
d_gene: NA
j_gene: TRBJ1-5
v_gene: TRBV4-1

CDR3aa: CASSKGRDPLNYGYTF
CDR3nt: TGTGCCAGCAGCAAGGGCAGGGACCCGCTTAACTATGGCTACACCTTC
abundance: NA
d_gene: NA
j_gene: TRBJ1-2
v_gene: TRBV21-1

CDR3aa: CASSLPPAGELFF
CDR3nt: TGTGCCAGCAGTTTACCTCCGGCCGGGGAGCTGTTTTTT
abundance: few
d_gene: NA
j_gene: TRBJ2-2
v_gene: TRBV27